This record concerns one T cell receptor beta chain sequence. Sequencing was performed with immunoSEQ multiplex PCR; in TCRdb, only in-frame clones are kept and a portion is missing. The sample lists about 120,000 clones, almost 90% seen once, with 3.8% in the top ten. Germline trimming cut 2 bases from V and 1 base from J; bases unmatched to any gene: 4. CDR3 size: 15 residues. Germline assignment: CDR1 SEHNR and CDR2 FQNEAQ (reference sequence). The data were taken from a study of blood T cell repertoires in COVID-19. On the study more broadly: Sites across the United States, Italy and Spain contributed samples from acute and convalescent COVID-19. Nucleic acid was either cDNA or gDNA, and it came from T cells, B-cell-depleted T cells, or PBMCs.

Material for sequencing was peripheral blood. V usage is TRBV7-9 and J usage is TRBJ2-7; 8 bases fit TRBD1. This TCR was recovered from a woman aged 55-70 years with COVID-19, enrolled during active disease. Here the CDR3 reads CASSLSDRESYEQYF. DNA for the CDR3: TGTGCCAGCAGCTTATCGGACAGGGAATCCTACGAGCAGTACTTC. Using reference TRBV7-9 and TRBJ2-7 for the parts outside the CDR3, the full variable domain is DTGVSQNPRHKITKRGQNVTFRCDPISEHNRLYWYRQTLGQGPEFLTYFQNEAQLEKSRLLSDRFSAERPKGSFSTLEIQRTEQGDSAMYLCASSLSDRESYEQYFGPGTRLTVT.